This TCR beta chain was found in a study of blood T cell repertoires in COVID-19. About the study: PBMCs, B-cell-depleted T cells, or T cells provided the cDNA or gDNA that made up the material.

This table comes from immunoSEQ multiplex PCR, and its TCRdb copy is limited to in-frame clones, with some not included. The sample yields some 180,000 clones, 75% to 90% seen once. The CDR3 has 13 amino acids. V lost 5 bases, J lost 3 bases, and 10 bases lay in between. This TCR came from a woman aged 60-75 years with acute or convalescent COVID-19. This chain connects TRBV12-3 or TRBV12-4 to TRBJ1-2, with D perhaps matching TRBD1 (5 bases). The specimen was peripheral blood. The CDR3 sequence: CASSTGFYYGYTF. CDR3 DNA: TGTGCCAGCAGTACAGGATTTTACTATGGCTACACCTTC.